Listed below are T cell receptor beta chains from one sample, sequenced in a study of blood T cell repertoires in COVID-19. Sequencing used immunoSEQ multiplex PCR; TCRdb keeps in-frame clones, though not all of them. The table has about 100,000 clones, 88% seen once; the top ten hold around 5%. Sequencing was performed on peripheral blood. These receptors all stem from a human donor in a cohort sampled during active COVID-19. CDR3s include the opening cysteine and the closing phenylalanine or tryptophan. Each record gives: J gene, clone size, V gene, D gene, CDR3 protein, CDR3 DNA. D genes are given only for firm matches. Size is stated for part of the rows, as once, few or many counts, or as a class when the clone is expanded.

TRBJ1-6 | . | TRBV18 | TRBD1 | CASSLSRDRNSPLHF | TGTGCCAGCTCACTCTCCCGGGACAGGAATTCACCCCTCCACTTT
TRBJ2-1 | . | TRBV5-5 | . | CASRWDAGGRRFF | TGTGCCAGCAGATGGGATGCTGGGGGGAGGAGGTTCTTC
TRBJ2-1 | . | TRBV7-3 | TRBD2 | CASSLKPPSGRIYNEQFF | TGTGCCAGCAGCTTAAAACCCCCAAGCGGGAGAATCTACAATGAGCAGTTCTTC
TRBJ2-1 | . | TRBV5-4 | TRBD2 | CASRPTSGSPDEQFF | TGTGCCAGCAGACCCACTAGCGGGAGTCCAGATGAGCAGTTCTTC
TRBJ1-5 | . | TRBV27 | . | CASSWQANSNQPQHF | TGTGCCAGCAGTTGGCAGGCAAATAGCAATCAGCCCCAGCATTTT
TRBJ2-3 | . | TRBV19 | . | CASGVAGTDTQYF | TGTGCCAGTGGGGTGGCGGGGACAGATACGCAGTATTTT
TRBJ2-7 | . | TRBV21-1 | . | CASSKVGGLIDEQYF | TGTGCCAGCAGCAAAGTGGGGGGTCTTATCGACGAGCAGTACTTC
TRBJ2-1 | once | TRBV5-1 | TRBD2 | CASSKGREYNEQFF | TGCGCCAGCAGCAAAGGGAGGGAGTACAATGAGCAGTTCTTC
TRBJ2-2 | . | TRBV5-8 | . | CASSLAGGWTGELFF | TGTGCCAGCAGCTTGGCGGGGGGCTGGACCGGGGAGCTGTTTTTT
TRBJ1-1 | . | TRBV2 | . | CASRVGARGTEAFF | TGTGCCAGCAGGGTTGGGGCTAGAGGCACTGAAGCTTTCTTT
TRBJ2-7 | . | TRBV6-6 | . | CASRRGSAYEQYF | TGTGCCAGCAGACGGGGATCAGCCTACGAGCAGTACTTC
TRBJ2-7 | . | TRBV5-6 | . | CASSLSGRHEQYF | TGTGCCAGCAGCTTGTCAGGGCGACACGAGCAGTACTTC
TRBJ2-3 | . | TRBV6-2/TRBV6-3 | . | CASSPGLGDTQYF | TGTGCCAGCAGCCCCGGACTGGGCGATACGCAGTATTTT
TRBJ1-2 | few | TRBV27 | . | CASSLSVGAYGYTF | TGTGCCAGCAGTTTATCGGTAGGGGCGTATGGCTACACCTTC
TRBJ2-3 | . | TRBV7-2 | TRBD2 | CASSPRLAGDTQYF | TGTGCCAGCAGCCCAAGACTAGCGGGAGATACGCAGTATTTT
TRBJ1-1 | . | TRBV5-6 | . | CASSPGTYPNTEAFF | TGTGCCAGCAGTCCCGGGACATATCCGAACACTGAAGCTTTCTTT
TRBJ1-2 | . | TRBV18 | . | CASSATDRPIYGYTF | TGTGCCAGCTCAGCTACGGACAGACCCATCTATGGCTACACCTTC
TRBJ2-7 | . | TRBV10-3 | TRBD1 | CASKGTGDSYEQYF | TGTGCCTCCAAAGGGACAGGCGACTCCTACGAGCAGTACTTC
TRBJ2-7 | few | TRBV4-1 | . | CASSRDGSSYEQYF | TGCGCCAGCAGTCGGGACGGGAGCTCCTACGAGCAGTACTTC
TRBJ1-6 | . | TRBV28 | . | CASSSRTDYNSPLHF | TGTGCCAGCAGCTCCCGGACAGACTATAATTCACCCCTCCACTTT
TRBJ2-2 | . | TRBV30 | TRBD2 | CAWKASGTIRTGELFF | TGTGCCTGGAAGGCTAGCGGGACGATTCGCACCGGGGAGCTGTTTTTT
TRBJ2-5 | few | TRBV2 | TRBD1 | CASRERTGGTRETQYF | TGTGCCAGCAGGGAGAGGACAGGGGGCACGAGGGAGACCCAGTACTTC
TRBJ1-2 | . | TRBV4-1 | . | CASSLRSPTEGGYTF | TGCGCCAGCAGCCTCCGTTCGCCCACCGAGGGAGGCTACACCTTC
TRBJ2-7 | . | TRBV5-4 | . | CASSRQADYEQYF | TGTGCCAGCAGCCGACAGGCTGACTACGAGCAGTACTTC
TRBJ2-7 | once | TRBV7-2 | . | CASSLGGTTNIDEQYF | TGTGCCAGCAGCTTAGGCGGGACGACTAACATTGACGAGCAGTACTTC
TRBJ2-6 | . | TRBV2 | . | CASSEGESYWGANVLTF | TGTGCCAGCAGTGAAGGGGAGAGTTATTGGGGGGCCAACGTCCTGACTTTC
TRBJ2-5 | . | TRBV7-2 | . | CASRSQPTGQETQYF | TGTGCCAGCAGATCTCAACCGACAGGCCAAGAGACCCAGTACTTC
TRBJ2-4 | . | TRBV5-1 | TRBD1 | CASSFAPTGITKNIQYF | TGCGCCAGCAGCTTTGCCCCGACAGGGATAACCAAAAACATTCAGTACTTC
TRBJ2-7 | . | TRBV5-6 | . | CASSVPGLYYEQYF | TGTGCCAGCAGCGTCCCGGGTCTTTATTACGAGCAGTACTTC
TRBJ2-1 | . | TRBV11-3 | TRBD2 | CASSRGLAGSGEQFF | TGTGCCAGCTCTAGGGGACTAGCGGGTTCGGGTGAGCAGTTCTTC
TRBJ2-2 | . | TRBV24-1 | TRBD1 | CATSDSGTGTGELFF | TGTGCCACCAGTGACTCCGGGACAGGAACCGGGGAGCTGTTTTTT
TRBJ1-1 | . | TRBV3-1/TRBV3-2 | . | CASSLPGGEAFF | TGTGCCAGCAGCCTGCCTGGCGGCGAAGCTTTCTTT
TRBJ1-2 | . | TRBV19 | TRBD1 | CASSIGQGGHGYTF | TGTGCCAGTAGTATAGGACAGGGCGGCCATGGCTACACCTTC
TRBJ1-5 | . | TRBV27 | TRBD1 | CASNLPLTGRSNQPQHF | TGTGCCAGCAACCTTCCCCTGACAGGGAGGAGCAATCAGCCCCAGCATTTT
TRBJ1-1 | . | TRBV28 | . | CASSHRVRGGDTEAFF | TGTGCCAGCAGTCACAGGGTTAGGGGTGGGGACACTGAAGCTTTCTTT
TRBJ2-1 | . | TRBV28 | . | CASSLGGSDLNEQFF | TGTGCCAGCAGTTTAGGAGGGAGCGACCTCAATGAGCAGTTCTTC